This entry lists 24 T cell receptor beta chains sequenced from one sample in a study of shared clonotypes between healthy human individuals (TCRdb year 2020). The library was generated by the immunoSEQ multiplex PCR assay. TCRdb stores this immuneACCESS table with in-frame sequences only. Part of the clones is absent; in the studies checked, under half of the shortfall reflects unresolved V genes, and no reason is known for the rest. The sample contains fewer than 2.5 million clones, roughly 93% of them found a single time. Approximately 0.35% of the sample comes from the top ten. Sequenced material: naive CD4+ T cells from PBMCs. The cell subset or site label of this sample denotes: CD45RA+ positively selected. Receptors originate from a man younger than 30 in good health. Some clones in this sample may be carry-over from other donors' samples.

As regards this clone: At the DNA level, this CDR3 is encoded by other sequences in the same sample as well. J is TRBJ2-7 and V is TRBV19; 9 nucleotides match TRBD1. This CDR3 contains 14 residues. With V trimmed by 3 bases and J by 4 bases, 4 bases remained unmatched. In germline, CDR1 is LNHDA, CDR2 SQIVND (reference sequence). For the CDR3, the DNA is TGTGCCAGTAGTATCGGGACAGGGAGGTACGAGCAGTACTTC. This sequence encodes CASSIGTGRYEQYF.

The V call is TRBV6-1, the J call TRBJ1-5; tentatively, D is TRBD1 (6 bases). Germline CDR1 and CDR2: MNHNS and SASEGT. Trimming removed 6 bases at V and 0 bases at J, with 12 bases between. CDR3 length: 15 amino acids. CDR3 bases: TGTGCCAGCAGCCGCGGGACAATTAGCAATCAGCCCCAGCATTTT. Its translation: CASSRGTISNQPQHF.

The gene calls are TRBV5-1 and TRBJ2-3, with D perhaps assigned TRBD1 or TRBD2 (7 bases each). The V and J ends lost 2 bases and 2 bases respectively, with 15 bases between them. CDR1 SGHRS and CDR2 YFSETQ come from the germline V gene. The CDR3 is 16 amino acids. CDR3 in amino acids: CASSLPQGGATDTQYF. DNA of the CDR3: TGCGCCAGCAGCTTACCGCAGGGGGGGGCCACAGATACGCAGTATTTT.

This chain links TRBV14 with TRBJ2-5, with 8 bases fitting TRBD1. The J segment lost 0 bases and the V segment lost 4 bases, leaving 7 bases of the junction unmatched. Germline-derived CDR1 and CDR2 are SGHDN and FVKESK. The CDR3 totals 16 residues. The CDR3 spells CASSRPGQAYQETQYF. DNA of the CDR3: TGTGCCAGCAGCCGACCGGGACAGGCGTACCAAGAGACCCAGTACTTC.

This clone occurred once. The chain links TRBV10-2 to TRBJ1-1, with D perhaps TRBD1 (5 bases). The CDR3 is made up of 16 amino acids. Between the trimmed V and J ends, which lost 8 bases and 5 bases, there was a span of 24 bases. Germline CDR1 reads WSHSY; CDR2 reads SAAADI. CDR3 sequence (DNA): TGCGCCAGCCAGGTTCGGCGGGGAAGGGGTACAACTGAAGCTTTCTTT. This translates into CASQVRRGRGTTEAFF.

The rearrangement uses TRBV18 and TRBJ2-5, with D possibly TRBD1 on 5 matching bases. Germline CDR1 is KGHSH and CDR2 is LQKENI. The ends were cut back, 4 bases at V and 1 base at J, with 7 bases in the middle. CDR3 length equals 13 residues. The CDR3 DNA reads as TGTGCCAGCTCACAAGGGGCCCAAGAGACCCAGTACTTC. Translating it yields CASSQGAQETQYF.

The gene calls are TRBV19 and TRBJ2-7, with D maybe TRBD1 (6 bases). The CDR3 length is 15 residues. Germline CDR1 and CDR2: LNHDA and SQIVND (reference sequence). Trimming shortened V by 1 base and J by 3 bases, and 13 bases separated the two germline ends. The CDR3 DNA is TGTGCCAGTAGTATAGCCCCGGGACACAACTACGAGCAGTACTTC. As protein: CASSIAPGHNYEQYF.

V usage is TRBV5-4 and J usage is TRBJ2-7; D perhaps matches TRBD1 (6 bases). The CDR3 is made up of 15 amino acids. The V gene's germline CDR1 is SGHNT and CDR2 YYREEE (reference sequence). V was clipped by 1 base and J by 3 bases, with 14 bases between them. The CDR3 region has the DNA TGTGCCAGCAGCTTGCTGCACCCAGGGGTCTACGAGCAGTACTTC. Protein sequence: CASSLLHPGVYEQYF.

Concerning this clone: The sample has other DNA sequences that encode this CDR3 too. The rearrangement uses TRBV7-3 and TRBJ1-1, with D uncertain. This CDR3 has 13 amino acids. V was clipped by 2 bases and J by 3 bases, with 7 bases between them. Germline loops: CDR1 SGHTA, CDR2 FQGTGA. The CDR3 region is CASSLLGDTEAFF. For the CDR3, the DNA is TGTGCCAGCAGCTTATTAGGCGACACTGAAGCTTTCTTT.

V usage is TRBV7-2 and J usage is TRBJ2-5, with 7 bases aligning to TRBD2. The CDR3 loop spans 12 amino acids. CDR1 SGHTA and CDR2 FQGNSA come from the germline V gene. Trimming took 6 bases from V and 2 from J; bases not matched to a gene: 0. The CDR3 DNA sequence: TGTGCCAGCAGGGGAGGGCAAGAGACCCAGTACTTC. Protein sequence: CASRGGQETQYF.

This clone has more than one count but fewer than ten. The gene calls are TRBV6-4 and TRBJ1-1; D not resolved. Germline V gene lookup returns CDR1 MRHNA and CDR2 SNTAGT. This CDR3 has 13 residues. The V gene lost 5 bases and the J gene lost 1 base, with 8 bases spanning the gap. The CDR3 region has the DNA TGTGCCAGCAGTTTTTGGCCGAACACTGAAGCTTTCTTT. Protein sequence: CASSFWPNTEAFF.

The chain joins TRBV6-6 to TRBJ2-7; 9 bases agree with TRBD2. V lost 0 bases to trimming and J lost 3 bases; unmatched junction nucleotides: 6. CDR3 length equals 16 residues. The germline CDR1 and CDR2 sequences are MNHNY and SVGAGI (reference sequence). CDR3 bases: TGTGCCAGCAGTTACTCGAGTAGCGGGGGACACTACGAGCAGTACTTC. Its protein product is CASSYSSSGGHYEQYF.

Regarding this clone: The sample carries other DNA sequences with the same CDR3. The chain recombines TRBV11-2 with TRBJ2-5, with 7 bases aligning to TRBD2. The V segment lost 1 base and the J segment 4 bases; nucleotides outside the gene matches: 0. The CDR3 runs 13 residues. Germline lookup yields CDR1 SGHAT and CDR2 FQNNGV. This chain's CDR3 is CASSLGGRETQYF. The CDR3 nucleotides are TGTGCCAGCAGCTTAGGCGGGAGAGAGACCCAGTACTTC.

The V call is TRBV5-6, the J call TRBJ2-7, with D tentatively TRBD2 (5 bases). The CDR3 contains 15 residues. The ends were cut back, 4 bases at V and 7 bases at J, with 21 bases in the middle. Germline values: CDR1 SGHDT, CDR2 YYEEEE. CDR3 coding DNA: TGTGCCAGCAGCCCCGGGGTCGGGCACAATCGGGAGCAGTACTTC. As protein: CASSPGVGHNREQYF.

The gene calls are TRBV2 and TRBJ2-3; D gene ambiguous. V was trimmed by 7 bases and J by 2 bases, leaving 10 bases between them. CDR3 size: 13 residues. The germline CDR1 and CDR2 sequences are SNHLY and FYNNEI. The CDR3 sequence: CASNGGATDTQYF. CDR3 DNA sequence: TGTGCCAGCAATGGCGGAGCCACAGATACGCAGTATTTT.

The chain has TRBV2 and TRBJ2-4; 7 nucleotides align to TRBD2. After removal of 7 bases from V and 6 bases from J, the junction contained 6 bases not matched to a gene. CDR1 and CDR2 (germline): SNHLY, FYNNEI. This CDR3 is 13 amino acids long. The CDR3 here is CASTPGLTNIQYF. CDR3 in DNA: TGTGCCAGCACTCCGGGACTAACAAACATTCAGTACTTC.

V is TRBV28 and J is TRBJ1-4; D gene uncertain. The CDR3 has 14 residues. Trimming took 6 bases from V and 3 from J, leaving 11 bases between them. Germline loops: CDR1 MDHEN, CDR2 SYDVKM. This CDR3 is CASSNGGSNEKLFF. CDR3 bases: TGTGCCAGCAGCAACGGTGGATCTAATGAAAAACTGTTTTTT.

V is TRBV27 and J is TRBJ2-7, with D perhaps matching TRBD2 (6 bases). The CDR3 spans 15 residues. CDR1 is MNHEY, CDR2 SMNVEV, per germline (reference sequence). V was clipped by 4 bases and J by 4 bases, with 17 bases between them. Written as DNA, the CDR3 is TGTGCCAGCAGTTGGGGGACTGGGCGAGGATACGAGCAGTACTTC. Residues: CASSWGTGRGYEQYF.

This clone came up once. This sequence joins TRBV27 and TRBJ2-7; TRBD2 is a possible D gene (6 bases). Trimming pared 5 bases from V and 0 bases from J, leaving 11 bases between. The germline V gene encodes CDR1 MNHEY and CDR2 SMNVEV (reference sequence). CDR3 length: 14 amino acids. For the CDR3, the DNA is TGTGCCAGCAGTCCTTACGGGAGCTCCTACGAGCAGTACTTC. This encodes CASSPYGSSYEQYF.

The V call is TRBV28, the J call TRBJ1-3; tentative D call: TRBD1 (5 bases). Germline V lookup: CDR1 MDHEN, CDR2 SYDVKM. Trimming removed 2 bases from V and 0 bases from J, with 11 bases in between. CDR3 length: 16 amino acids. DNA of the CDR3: TGTGCCAGCAGTTTACAGACAGTCCGCTCTGGAAACACCATATATTTT. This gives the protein CASSLQTVRSGNTIYF.

CDR3 coding DNA: TGTGCCAGCTCTCGCACGACGCAAGGCACCTACGAGCAGTACTTC. This gives the protein CASSRTTQGTYEQYF. The rearrangement joins TRBV18 to TRBJ2-7; no clear D. CDR3 length: 15 amino acids. CDR1 KGHSH and CDR2 LQKENI come from the germline V gene. V lost 6 bases and J lost 2, with 17 bases in between.

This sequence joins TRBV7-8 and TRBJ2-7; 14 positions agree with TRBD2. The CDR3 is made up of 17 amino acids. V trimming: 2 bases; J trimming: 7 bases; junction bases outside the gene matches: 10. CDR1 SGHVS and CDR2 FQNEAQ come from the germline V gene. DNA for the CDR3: TGTGCCAGCAGCTTAAGCAGACTAGCGGGAGGGCCGGGGGAGCAGTACTTC. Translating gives CASSLSRLAGGPGEQYF.

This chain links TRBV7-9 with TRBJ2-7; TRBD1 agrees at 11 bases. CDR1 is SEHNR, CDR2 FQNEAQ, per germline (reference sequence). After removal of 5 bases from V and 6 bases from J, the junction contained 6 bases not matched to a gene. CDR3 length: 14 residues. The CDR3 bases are TGTGCCAGCAGCCAAGGACAGGGGGCTTTCGAGCAGTACTTC. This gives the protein CASSQGQGAFEQYF.

The CDR3 bases are TGTGCCAGCAGCCGAGGCCGGGACGGCCGTCAGGGCTACACCTTC. Its protein product is CASSRGRDGRQGYTF. The chain links TRBV9 to TRBJ1-2; weak D call: TRBD1 (5 bases). CDR1 is SGDLS, CDR2 YYNGEE, per germline. The CDR3 totals 15 residues. Trimming cost V 4 bases and J 8 bases, with 21 bases left between them.